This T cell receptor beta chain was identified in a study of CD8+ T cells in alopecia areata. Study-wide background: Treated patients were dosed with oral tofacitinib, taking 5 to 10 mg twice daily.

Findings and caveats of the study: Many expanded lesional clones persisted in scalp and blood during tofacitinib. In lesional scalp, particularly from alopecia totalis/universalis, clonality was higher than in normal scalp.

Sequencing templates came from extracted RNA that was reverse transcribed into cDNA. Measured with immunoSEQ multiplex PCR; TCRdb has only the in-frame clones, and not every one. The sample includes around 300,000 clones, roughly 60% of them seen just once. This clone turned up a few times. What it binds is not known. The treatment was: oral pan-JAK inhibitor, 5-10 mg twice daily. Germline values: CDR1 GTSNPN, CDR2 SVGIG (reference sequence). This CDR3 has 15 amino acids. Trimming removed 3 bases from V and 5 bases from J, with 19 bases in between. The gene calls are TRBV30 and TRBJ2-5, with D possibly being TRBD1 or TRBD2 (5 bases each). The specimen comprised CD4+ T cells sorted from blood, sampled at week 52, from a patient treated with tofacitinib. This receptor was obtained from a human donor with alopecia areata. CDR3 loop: CAWRDGTLMGETQYF. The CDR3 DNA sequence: TGTGCCTGGAGGGACGGGACCCTCATGGGGGAGACCCAGTACTTC.